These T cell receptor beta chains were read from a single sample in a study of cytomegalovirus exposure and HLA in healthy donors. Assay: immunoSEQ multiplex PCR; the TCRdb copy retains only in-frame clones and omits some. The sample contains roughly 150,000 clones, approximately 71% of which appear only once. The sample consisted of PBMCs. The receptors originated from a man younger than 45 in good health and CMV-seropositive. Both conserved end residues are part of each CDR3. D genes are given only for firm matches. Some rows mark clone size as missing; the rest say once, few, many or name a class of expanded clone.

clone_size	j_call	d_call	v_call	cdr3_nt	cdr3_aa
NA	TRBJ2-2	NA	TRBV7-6	TGTGCCAGCAGCCGCATCAGGGGAGAAGGGACCGGGGAGCTGTTTTTT	CASSRIRGEGTGELFF
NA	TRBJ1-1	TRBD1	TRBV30	TGTGCCTGGAGGATAACAGGGGCTGAAGCTTTCTTT	CAWRITGAEAFF
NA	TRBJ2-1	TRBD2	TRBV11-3	TGTGCCAGCAGCTTAGTACTAGCGGTGACCTACAATGAGCAGTTCTTC	CASSLVLAVTYNEQFF
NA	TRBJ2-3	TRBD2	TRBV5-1	TGCGCCAGCAGCTTTCCGGGCGGGGGGGATACGCAGTATTTT	CASSFPGGGDTQYF
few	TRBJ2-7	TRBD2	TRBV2	TGTGCCTGCGGGACTAGCGGGAAGAGGGAGCAGTACTTC	CACGTSGKREQYF
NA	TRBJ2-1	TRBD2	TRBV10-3	TGTGCCATCATGGCGTCTAGCGGGATTTTGAATGAGCAGTTCTTC	CAIMASSGILNEQFF
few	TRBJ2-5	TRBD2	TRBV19	TGTGCCAGTAGCCCCAGCGGGGCGGAGACCCAGTACTTC	CASSPSGAETQYF
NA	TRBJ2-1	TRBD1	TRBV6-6	TGTGCCAGCAGTCGGACAGGGTGGCATGAGCAGTTCTTC	CASSRTGWHEQFF
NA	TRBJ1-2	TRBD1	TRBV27	TGTGCCAGCAGTTATAGGGGACAGGGTTGGGGCTACACCTTC	CASSYRGQGWGYTF
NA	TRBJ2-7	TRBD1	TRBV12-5	TGTGCTAGTGGTTTGGTACTTGGGACAGAGTTTTACGAGCAGTACTTC	CASGLVLGTEFYEQYF
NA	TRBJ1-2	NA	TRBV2	TGTGCCAGCAGTGTATTTGGAGTGGACTACACCTTC	CASSVFGVDYTF
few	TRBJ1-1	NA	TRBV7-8	TGTGCCAGCAGCTTAGGGGGCCCCACTGAAGCTTTCTTT	CASSLGGPTEAFF
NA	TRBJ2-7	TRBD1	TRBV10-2	TGCGCCAGCAGGGAGGACAGGACGGGGCTCTCCGAGCAGTACTTC	CASREDRTGLSEQYF
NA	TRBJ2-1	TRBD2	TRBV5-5	TGTGCCAGCAGCCTCCTGACTAGCGGGAGGTCGTCAGCCTATGAGCAGTTCTTC	CASSLLTSGRSSAYEQFF
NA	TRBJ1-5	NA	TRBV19	TGTGCCAGTAGTATACGTACAACAGGGAGGGGTCAGCCCCAGCATTTT	CASSIRTTGRGQPQHF
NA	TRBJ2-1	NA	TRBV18	TGTGCCAGCTCACGGGTCCCTGCGGGGACTCCGAACAATGAGCAGTTCTTC	CASSRVPAGTPNNEQFF
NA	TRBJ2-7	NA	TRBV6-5	TGTGCCAGCAGTTATGGCAGAATCTACGAGCAGTACTTC	CASSYGRIYEQYF
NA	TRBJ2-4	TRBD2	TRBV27	TGTGCCAGCAGTTTCTCAGGGGATAGCGGGAGAGGGGCCAAAAACATTCAGTACTTC	CASSFSGDSGRGAKNIQYF
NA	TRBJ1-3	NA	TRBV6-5	TGTGCCACCACAGTTACCGGCAGGGCTGGAAACACCATATATTTT	CATTVTGRAGNTIYF
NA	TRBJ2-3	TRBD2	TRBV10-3	TGTGCCATCAGTGAGTTTAAGGTTAGCGGGAGGATCGCTAGCACAGATACGCAGTATTTT	CAISEFKVSGRIASTDTQYF
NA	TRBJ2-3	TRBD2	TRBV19	TGTGCCAGTACATGGCGCCTTCTAGCGGGAGTGGCAGATACGCAGTATTTT	CASTWRLLAGVADTQYF
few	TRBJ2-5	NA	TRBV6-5	TGTGCCAGCAGAAAGGGCAGGGAAGAGACCCAGTACTTC	CASRKGREETQYF
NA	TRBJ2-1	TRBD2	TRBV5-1	TGCGCCAGCAGCTTGGTTGGTTTTCTAGCGGGAAATGAGCAGTTCTTC	CASSLVGFLAGNEQFF
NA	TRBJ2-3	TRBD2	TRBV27	TGTGCCAGCGGTCAGCGGGGACTCACAGATACGCAGTATTTT	CASGQRGLTDTQYF
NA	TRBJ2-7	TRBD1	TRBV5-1	TGCGCCAGCAGCTCTCACAGGGGCCTCTACGAGCAGTACTTC	CASSSHRGLYEQYF
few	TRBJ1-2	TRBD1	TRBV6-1	TGTGCCAGCAGTTCAGGACAGGATCTTACTGGCACCTTC	CASSSGQDLTGTF
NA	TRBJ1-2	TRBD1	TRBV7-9	TGTGCCAGCAGCCTCCCAGACAGGGGGCGAGACTATGGCTACACCTTC	CASSLPDRGRDYGYTF
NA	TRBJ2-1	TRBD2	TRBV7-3	TGTGCCAGCAGCTTAATTTTGGCTAGCGGCTCCTACAATGAGCAGTTCTTC	CASSLILASGSYNEQFF
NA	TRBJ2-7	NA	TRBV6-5	TGTGCCAGCAGGGCAAGAGCGGACTCCTACGAGCAGTACTTC	CASRARADSYEQYF
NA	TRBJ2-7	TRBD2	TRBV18	TGTGCCAGCTCACCCCCTAGCGGGAGCTCCTACGAGCAGTACTTC	CASSPPSGSSYEQYF
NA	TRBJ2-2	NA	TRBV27	NA	CASSFLEKAGELFF
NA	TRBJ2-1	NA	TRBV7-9	TGTTCCAGCAGCCCCACGCTAGGAAACAATGAGCAGTTCTTC	CSSSPTLGNNEQFF
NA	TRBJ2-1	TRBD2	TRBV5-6	TGTGCCAGCAGCTTGTTAGTTAGCGGGAGTCCCGATGAGCAGTTCTTC	CASSLLVSGSPDEQFF
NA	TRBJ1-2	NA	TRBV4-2	TGTGCCAGCAGCCAGGCGGGCCCGCAGGGGTTTGGCTACACCTTC	CASSQAGPQGFGYTF
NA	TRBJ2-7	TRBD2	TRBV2	TGTGCCAGCACCCCGGGACTAGCAGCTCTCGAGCAGTACTTC	CASTPGLAALEQYF
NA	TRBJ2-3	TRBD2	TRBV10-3	TGTGCCATCCGACTAGCGCAGATCACAGATACGCAGTATTTT	CAIRLAQITDTQYF
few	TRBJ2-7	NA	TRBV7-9	TGTGCCAGCAGCTTATTCGTCAGGTACGAGCAGTACTTC	CASSLFVRYEQYF
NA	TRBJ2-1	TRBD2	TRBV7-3	TGTGCCAGCAGCCTAGCGGTTACCTACAATGAGCAGTTCTTC	CASSLAVTYNEQFF
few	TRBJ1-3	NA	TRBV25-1	TGTGCCAGCAGTGAATTCGGGGTCTCTGGAAACACCATATATTTT	CASSEFGVSGNTIYF
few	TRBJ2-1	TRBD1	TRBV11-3	TGTGCCAGCAGCTTAGAAACAGGGGGCCGGTCCTACAATGAGCAGTTCTTC	CASSLETGGRSYNEQFF
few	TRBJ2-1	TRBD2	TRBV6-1	TGTGCCAGCAGTGAAGCGCTGTGGGATTTAGGTACCCAGCGGGAGACAAATGAGCAGTTCTTC	CASSEALWDLGTQRETNEQFF
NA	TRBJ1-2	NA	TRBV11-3	TGTGCCAGCAGCTTGTCTGGACACTGGGGCTACACCTTC	CASSLSGHWGYTF
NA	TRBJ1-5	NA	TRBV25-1	TGTGCCAGCAGTGCCGCGTTGTATTGGCCCCAGCATTTT	CASSAALYWPQHF
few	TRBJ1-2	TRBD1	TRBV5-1	TGCGCCAGCAGCCTAACGACAGGGGAAGAAGGCTACACCTTC	CASSLTTGEEGYTF
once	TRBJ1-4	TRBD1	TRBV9	TGTGCCAGCAGCGCCGCCGTGGGAGGGACAGGGTTTAATGAAAAACTGTTTTTT	CASSAAVGGTGFNEKLFF
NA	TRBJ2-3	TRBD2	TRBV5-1	TGCGCCAGCAGCGGGACTACAAATGAGAATACGCAGTATTTT	CASSGTTNENTQYF
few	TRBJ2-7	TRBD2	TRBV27	TGTGCCAGCAGTTTTTCGGGGGGGGCTTACGAGCAGTACTTC	CASSFSGGAYEQYF
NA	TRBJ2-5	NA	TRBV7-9	TGTGCCAGCGAAAGGGCGGGTGGGGGGGAGACCCAGTACTTC	CASERAGGGETQYF
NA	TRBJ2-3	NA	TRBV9	TGTGCCAGCAGCGTAGCGGCAGATACGCAGTATTTT	CASSVAADTQYF
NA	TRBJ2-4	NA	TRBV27	TGTGCCAGCAGCTCCCGACAGGTCCGGGACATTCAGTACTTC	CASSSRQVRDIQYF
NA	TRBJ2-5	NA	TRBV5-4	TGTGCCAGCAGCTTGCGCGGGGAAGAGACCCAGTACTTC	CASSLRGEETQYF
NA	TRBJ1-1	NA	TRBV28	TGTGCCAGTTCTTTAGACAGCAAAGAAGCTTTCTTT	CASSLDSKEAFF
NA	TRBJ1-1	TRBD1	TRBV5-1	TGCGCCAGCAGCTTGGGGGGGACAGGGGGCGAAGTCGCAGCTTTCTTT	CASSLGGTGGEVAAFF